Shown below are 7 T cell receptor beta chains from a single sample sequenced in a study of T cell clusters in autoimmune cytopenias. Multiplex touch-down PCR amplified TRB using TRB-A and TRB-B pools in one tube. TCRdb re-analyzed the multiplex PCR reads; it lists each CDR3 protein once, without DNA. This table lists around 1,900 distinct CDR3 sequences. TRB was amplified from about 270 ng of peripheral blood genomic DNA per sample. The sample consisted of peripheral blood. These receptors came from a human donor with an autoimmune cytopenia or autoimmune hepatitis (not recorded which).

This clonotype is called medium-sized (0.01 to 0.1%) based on its frequency. V and J are TRBV5-5 and TRBJ2-3; TCRdb's D call, TRBD1, is unchecked because there is no DNA. This CDR3 has 16 amino acids. Germline-derived CDR1 and CDR2 are SGHKS and YYEKEE (reference sequence). This chain's CDR3 is CASSWSVGTGADTQYF.

Judged by frequency, this clonotype is medium-sized (0.01 to 0.1%). The J gene is TRBJ1-4, the V gene TRBV19; TCRdb returns TRBD1, unconfirmable since there is no DNA. There are 15 residues in the CDR3. The germline CDR1 and CDR2 sequences are LNHDA and SQIVND (reference sequence). CDR3 protein: CASSIGDSKGEKLFF.

The genes are TRBV7-2 and TRBJ2-5; TCRdb picks TRBD2, but there is no DNA to check that call. This CDR3 is 15 amino acids long. CDR1 and CDR2 from the germline V gene are SGHTA and FQGNSA. This chain's CDR3 is CASSLDVRTSETQYF.

This clonotype is identified as large from frequency. V and J are TRBV29-1 and TRBJ2-2. Germline values: CDR1 SQVTM, CDR2 ANQGSEA. The length of the CDR3 is 12 residues. The CDR3: CSVDADGGELFF.

The chain employs TRBV20-1 and TRBJ2-3; no DNA is available, so the TRBD2 call from TCRdb remains unchecked. CDR1 and CDR2 from the germline V gene are DFQATT and SNEGSKA (reference sequence). The CDR3 runs 14 residues. CDR3 residues: CSALLAARKDTQYF.

This clonotype is identified as medium-sized (0.01 to 0.1%) from frequency. This chain links TRBV10-1 with TRBJ2-3; without DNA, the TCRdb call of TRBD2 cannot be checked. The germline V gene encodes CDR1 WNHNN and CDR2 SYGVQD (reference sequence). The CDR3 spans 14 residues. The CDR3: CASSDGGNTDTQYF.

This clonotype ranks as medium-sized (0.01 to 0.1%) in terms of frequency. This rearrangement joins TRBV11-1 to TRBJ1-1; absent DNA, TCRdb's TRBD1 call cannot be checked. CDR1 and CDR2 (germline): SGHAT, FQDESV (reference sequence). This CDR3 is 12 amino acids long. CDR3 amino acids: CASSHDRVPAFF.